The 15 T cell receptor beta chains listed next were all sequenced from one sample in a study of shared clonotypes between healthy human individuals. The assay was immunoSEQ multiplex PCR, and TCRdb's table has in-frame clones only and misses some. The profile shows about 2.4 million clones, approximately 93% of them singletons. Sequenced: naive CD4+ T cells from PBMCs. The subset here: CD45RA+ positively selected. The receptors derive from a man in his late teens or twenties in good health. Some clones in this sample may be carry-over from other donors' samples.

V gene TRBV15 combines with J gene TRBJ1-1, with D possibly being TRBD1 (5 bases). The CDR3 sequence is 16 residues long. V shed 0 bases and J shed 4 bases, with 15 bases lying between them. Germline values: CDR1 LNHNV, CDR2 YYDKDF (reference sequence). CDR3 sequence: CATSRDQLQGSTEAFF. The CDR3 coding sequence is TGTGCCACCAGCAGAGACCAGTTGCAGGGAAGCACTGAAGCTTTCTTT.

Concerning this clone itself: Other DNA sequences of this sample code for an identical CDR3. V and J are TRBV29-1 and TRBJ1-2; unclear D gene. The CDR3 contains 12 residues. The V end was cut by 4 bases, the J end by 3 bases, with 9 bases between. Germline loops: CDR1 SQVTM, CDR2 ANQGSEA. The CDR3 DNA follows: TGCAGCGTTGCCCCAGGAGACTATGGCTACACCTTC. Translation: CSVAPGDYGYTF.

The chain carries TRBV30 and TRBJ2-1; 9 bases fit TRBD1. V gave up 3 bases and J gave up 8 bases; unmatched junction bases: 8. The V gene's germline CDR1 is GTSNPN and CDR2 SVGIG (reference sequence). The CDR3 has 14 residues. CDR3 nucleotides: TGTGCCTGGAGGGTGGGACAGGGTATCCATGAGCAGTTCTTC. Protein product: CAWRVGQGIHEQFF. Full variable domain (rest looked up from reference TRBV30 and TRBJ2-1): SQTIHQWPATLVQPVGSPLSLECTVEGTSNPNLYWYRQAAGRGLQLLFYSVGIGQISSEVPQNLSASRPQDRQFILSSKKLLLSDSGFYLCAWRVGQGIHEQFFGPGTRLTVL.

In the case of this clone: Relative to the germline gene, one junction end is altered; a read error may explain this. The chain links TRBV6-1 to TRBJ1-4; maybe TRBD1 (6 bases). The V gene's germline CDR1 is MNHNS and CDR2 SASEGT. The CDR3 has 13 residues. Here the CDR3 DNA reads TGTGCCAGCAGTGAGGGGGCTAAAGAAAAACTGTTTTTT. This gives the protein CASSEGAKEKLFF.

The chain recombines TRBV28 with TRBJ1-2, with D unclear. The V gene lost 2 bases and the J gene lost 8 bases, with 12 bases spanning the gap. Germline assignment: CDR1 MDHEN and CDR2 SYDVKM. CDR3 length: 13 amino acids. CDR3 sequence reads: CASSLEGSRGYTF. The CDR3 bases are TGTGCCAGCAGTTTAGAGGGATCCCGGGGCTACACCTTC.

CDR3 DNA sequence: TGCGCCAGCAGCGACCTTTGGGACAGGGATTATGAGCAGTTCTTC. The encoded protein is CASSDLWDRDYEQFF. The genes are TRBV5-1 and TRBJ2-1, with 9 bases matching TRBD1. The germline gives CDR1 SGHRS, CDR2 YFSETQ. This CDR3 comprises 15 residues. The junction had 10 bases not matched to a gene; V was cut back by 4 bases and J by 8 bases.

The CDR3 sequence is CASSYRTGGYEQYF. CDR3 in DNA: TGTGCCAGCAGCTATAGGACAGGGGGGTACGAGCAGTACTTC. The chain joins TRBV7-2 to TRBJ2-7; 10 nucleotides line up with TRBD1. There are 14 residues in the CDR3. Germline CDR1 reads SGHTA; CDR2 reads FQGNSA. The trim removed 4 bases at V and 4 bases at J, leaving 4 bases unmatched.

V gene TRBV5-1 combines with J gene TRBJ2-1, with 7 bases aligning to TRBD2. CDR3 length: 15 amino acids. The V and J ends lost 4 bases and 6 bases, in that order; junction bases with no gene match: 10. The germline gives CDR1 SGHRS, CDR2 YFSETQ. In DNA, the CDR3 is TGCGCCAGCAGCCCCGGGGGACTAACGAGCAATGAGCAGTTCTTC. Translating gives CASSPGGLTSNEQFF. Full variable domain (outside the CDR3, taken from reference TRBV5-1 and TRBJ2-1): KAGVTQTPRYLIKTRGQQVTLSCSPISGHRSVSWYQQTPGQGLQFLFEYFSETQRNKGNFPGRFSGRQFSNSRSEMNVSTLELGDSALYLCASSPGGLTSNEQFFGPGTRLTVL.

Comments on this clone: Within the sample, other DNA sequences also encode this same CDR3. This chain joins TRBV5-1 and TRBJ1-4, with 9 nucleotides matching TRBD1. The germline gives CDR1 SGHRS, CDR2 YFSETQ. J gave up 8 bases and V 0 bases, and 5 bases lay outside the gene matches. This CDR3 region has 15 residues. The CDR3 reads CASSLGGQGVEKLFF. For the CDR3, the DNA is TGCGCCAGCAGCTTGGGGGGACAGGGTGTCGAAAAACTGTTTTTT.

This chain uses TRBV6-6 with TRBJ2-7, with D perhaps matching TRBD1 (5 bases). The germline gives CDR1 MNHNY, CDR2 SVGAGI (reference sequence). This CDR3 contains 14 residues. The V and J ends lost 2 bases and 4 bases respectively, with 12 bases between them. The CDR3 DNA reads as TGTGCCAGCAGTTACCGACAGTTAGTTTACGAGCAGTACTTC. Its translation is CASSYRQLVYEQYF.

The chain couples TRBV11-2 to TRBJ2-1; 10 positions agree with TRBD2. J was trimmed by 8 bases and V by 1 base; bases with no gene match: 2. Germline CDR1 is SGHAT and CDR2 is FQNNGV. The CDR3 spans 14 residues. The CDR3 sequence: CASSLASGSYEQFF. Written as DNA, the CDR3 is TGTGCCAGCAGCTTAGCTAGCGGGAGTTATGAGCAGTTCTTC.

Regarding this clone: Other nucleotide sequences in the sample specify the same CDR3. This chain links TRBV18 with TRBJ1-1, with D perhaps matching TRBD1 (6 bases). CDR1 and CDR2 (germline): KGHSH, LQKENI. V lost 6 bases and J 1 base, leaving 12 bases between the germline ends. The CDR3 runs to 14 residues. CDR3 bases: TGTGCCAGCTCCCCCTGGGACACGAACACTGAAGCTTTCTTT. This translates into CASSPWDTNTEAFF.

The sample holds one count of this clone. The chain recombines TRBV11-2 with TRBJ2-7; D gene unclear. The CDR3 covers 14 residues. Germline V lookup: CDR1 SGHAT, CDR2 FQNNGV. Trimming left V 5 bases short and J 4 bases short, with 15 bases between. The CDR3 DNA is TGTGCCAGCAGCCCTGTAAATCGGAAATACGAGCAGTACTTC. Protein: CASSPVNRKYEQYF.

Comments on this clone: A much larger clone is a single base away; this may be a read error. The chain couples TRBV5-1 to TRBJ1-6, with TRBD1 matching 7 bases. V trimming: 3 bases; J trimming: 5 bases; junction bases outside the gene matches: 2. Per germline, CDR1 SGHRS and CDR2 YFSETQ. The CDR3 length is 14 residues. CDR3 sequence reads: CASSSGQNNSPLHF. The DNA of the CDR3 is TGCGCCAGCAGCTCGGGACAGAATAATTCACCCCTCCACTTT.

The chain employs TRBV5-5 and TRBJ2-2, with D hard to call. This CDR3 is built from 16 residues. Trimming removed 0 bases at V and 0 bases at J, with 9 bases between. Germline CDR1 and CDR2: SGHKS and YYEKEE (reference sequence). The CDR3 DNA reads TGTGCCAGCAGCTTGGTCTCGCTTTCGAACACCGGGGAGCTGTTTTTT. It translates to CASSLVSLSNTGELFF.